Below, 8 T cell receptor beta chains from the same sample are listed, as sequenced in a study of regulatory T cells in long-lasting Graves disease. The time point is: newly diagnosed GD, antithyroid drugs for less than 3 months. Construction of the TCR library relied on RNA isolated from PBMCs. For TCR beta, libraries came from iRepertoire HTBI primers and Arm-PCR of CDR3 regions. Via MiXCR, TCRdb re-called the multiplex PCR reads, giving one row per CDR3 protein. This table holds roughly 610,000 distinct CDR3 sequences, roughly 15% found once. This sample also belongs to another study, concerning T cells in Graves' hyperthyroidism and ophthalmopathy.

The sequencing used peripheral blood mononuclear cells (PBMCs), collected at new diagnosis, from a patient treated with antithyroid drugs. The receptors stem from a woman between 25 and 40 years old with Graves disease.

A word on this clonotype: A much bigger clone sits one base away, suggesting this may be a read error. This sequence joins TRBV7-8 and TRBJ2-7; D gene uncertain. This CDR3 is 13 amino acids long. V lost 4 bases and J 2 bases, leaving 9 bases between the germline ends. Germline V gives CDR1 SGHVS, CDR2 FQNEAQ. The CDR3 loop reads CASSSEEAYEQYF. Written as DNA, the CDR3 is TGTGCCAGCAGCTCAGAAGAAGCCTACGAGCAGTACTTC.

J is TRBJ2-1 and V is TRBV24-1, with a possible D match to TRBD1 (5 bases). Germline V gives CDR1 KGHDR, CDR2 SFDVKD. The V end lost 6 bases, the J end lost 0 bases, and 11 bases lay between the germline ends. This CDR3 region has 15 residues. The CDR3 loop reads CATSLAGPSYNEQFF. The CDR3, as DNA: TGTGCCACCAGTTTGGCAGGGCCCTCCTACAATGAGCAGTTCTTC.

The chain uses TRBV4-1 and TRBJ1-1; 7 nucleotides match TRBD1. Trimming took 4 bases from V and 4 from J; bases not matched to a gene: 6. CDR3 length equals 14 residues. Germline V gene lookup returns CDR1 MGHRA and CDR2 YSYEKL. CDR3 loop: CASSPPTGITEAFF. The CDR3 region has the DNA TGCGCCAGCAGCCCGCCGACAGGGATCACTGAAGCTTTCTTT.

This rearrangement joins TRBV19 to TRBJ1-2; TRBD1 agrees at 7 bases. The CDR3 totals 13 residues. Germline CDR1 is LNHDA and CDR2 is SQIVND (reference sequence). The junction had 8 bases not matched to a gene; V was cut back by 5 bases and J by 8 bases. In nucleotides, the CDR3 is TGTGCCAGTAGTTCCCGACAGGGCCCCGGCTACACCTTC. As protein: CASSSRQGPGYTF.

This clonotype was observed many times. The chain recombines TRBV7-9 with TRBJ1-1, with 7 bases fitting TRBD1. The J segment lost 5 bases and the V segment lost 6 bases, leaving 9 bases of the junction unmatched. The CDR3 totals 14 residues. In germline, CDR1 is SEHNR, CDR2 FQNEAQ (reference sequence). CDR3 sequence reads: CASSPLTGHTEAFF. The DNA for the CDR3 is TGTGCCAGCAGTCCCCTGACAGGGCATACTGAAGCTTTCTTT.

The CDR3 nucleotides read TGCAGCGTTTTCGATCGACTAGCGGGACAAGAGACCCAGTACTTC. Residues: CSVFDRLAGQETQYF. This chain links TRBV29-1 with TRBJ2-5; 11 nucleotides agree with TRBD2. Germline-derived CDR1 and CDR2 are SQVTM and ANQGSEA. V trimming: 5 bases; J trimming: 2 bases; junction bases outside the gene matches: 7. This CDR3 region has 15 residues.

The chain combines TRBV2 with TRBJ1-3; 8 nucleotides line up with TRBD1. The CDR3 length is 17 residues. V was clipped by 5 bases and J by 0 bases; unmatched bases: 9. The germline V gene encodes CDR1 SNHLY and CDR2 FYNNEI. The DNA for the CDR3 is TGTGCCAGCAGTCGTACCGGGACAGGTTTCTCTGGAAACACCATATATTTT. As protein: CASSRTGTGFSGNTIYF.

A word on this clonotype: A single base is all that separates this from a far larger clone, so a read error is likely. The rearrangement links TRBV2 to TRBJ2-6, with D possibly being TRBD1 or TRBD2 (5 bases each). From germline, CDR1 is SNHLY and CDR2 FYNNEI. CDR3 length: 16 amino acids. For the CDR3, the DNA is TGTGCCAGCAGTACGGGACGCCTATCTGAGGCCAACGTCCTGACTTTC. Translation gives CASSTGRLSEANVLTF.